This T cell receptor beta chain was obtained from a study of type 1 and type 2 diabetes patients. Study-wide context: A total of fewer than 25,000,000 paired-end reads came from the whole study. General observations from the study: Some HECs seen only in T1D might also appear in more T2D or control samples. Age and gender were not matched between study groups.

Genomic DNA was the PCR template. Multiplex PCR with 30 forward and 13 reverse primers amplified the TCR beta CDR3. TCRdb passed the multiplex PCR reads through MiXCR, listing each CDR3 protein once. Found here are 250,000 to 300,000 distinct CDR3 sequences, approximately 45% of them singletons; the top ten hold about 13%. A remark on this clonotype: Antigen specificity is unknown.

The length of the CDR3 is 14 residues. Between the trimmed V and J ends, which lost 3 bases and 0 bases, there was a span of 8 bases. Germline-derived CDR1 and CDR2 are MDHEN and SYDVKM. J is TRBJ2-5 and V is TRBV28, with no clear D. The receptor's source is a man aged 18 to 35 with type 2 diabetes. The sequenced sample consisted of peripheral blood mononuclear cells (PBMCs). The CDR3 DNA follows: TGTGCCAGCAGTTTGGTGTCTCACCAAGAGACCCAGTACTTC. Protein product: CASSLVSHQETQYF.